These 11 T cell receptor beta chains originate from one sample sequenced in a study of spatial heterogeneity in lung cancer (dated by TCRdb to 2018 to 2020). The library was obtained by 5' RACE. TCRdb records NextSeq 500 as the sequencer. TCRdb trimmed public reads at Q25 via fastp, called clones via MiXCR and kept in-frame beta chains. Each entry merges the rows of one CDR3 protein and shows their most common DNA and genes. For this sample the table gives tens of thousands of distinct CDR3 sequences, of which 12% were detected only once. The top ten clones comprise about two fifths of the sample. The label giving this sample's time point can be read as: sample taken at primary tumor resection. The input for sequencing was PBMCs, taken at surgery. The receptor source for this set is a male donor with early-stage non-small cell lung cancer.

This clonotype came up a few times. V gene TRBV29-1 combines with J gene TRBJ1-1, with D possibly TRBD1 on 5 matching bases. CDR3 size: 13 residues. The V end lost 6 bases, the J end lost 3 bases, and 14 bases lay between the germline ends. Germline CDR1 and CDR2: SQVTM and ANQGSEA. DNA for the CDR3: TGCAGCGTGAAGAATGGGGGTGACACTGAAGCTTTCTTT. Translated: CSVKNGGDTEAFF.

This clonotype was recorded many times. The V gene is TRBV12-3 or TRBV12-4, the J gene TRBJ2-3; no firm D call. CDR3 length equals 12 residues. V was shortened by 4 bases and J by 2 bases, with 4 bases between the two germline ends. CDR3 sequence (DNA): TGTGCCAGCAGTTCTCTCACAGATACGCAGTATTTT. It translates to CASSSLTDTQYF.

This clonotype was recorded a few times. The chain recombines TRBV20-1 with TRBJ2-2, with 11 bases aligning to TRBD2. This CDR3 has 14 residues. The V segment lost 3 bases and the J segment 5 bases; nucleotides outside the gene matches: 2. The germline V gene encodes CDR1 DFQATT and CDR2 SNEGSKA (reference sequence). CDR3 protein: CSARGLAATGELFF. As DNA, the CDR3 is TGCAGTGCTAGGGGACTAGCGGCGACCGGGGAGCTGTTTTTT.

The chain carries TRBV20-1 and TRBJ2-1, with D possibly matching TRBD1 (6 bases). The V gene lost 4 bases and the J gene lost 4 bases, with 17 bases spanning the gap. Germline assignment: CDR1 DFQATT and CDR2 SNEGSKA (reference sequence). This CDR3 comprises 15 residues. The CDR3 is CSATPPTGPYNEQFF. In DNA form, the CDR3 reads TGCAGTGCTACCCCCCCAACAGGGCCATACAATGAGCAGTTCTTC.

This clonotype was recorded many times. The chain employs TRBV28 and TRBJ2-2; D ambiguous. CDR1 is MDHEN and CDR2 is SYDVKM in the germline V gene. This CDR3 is 14 amino acids long. Trimming pared 7 bases from V and 3 bases from J, leaving 12 bases between. The chain's CDR3 is CASTESGYTGELFF. As DNA, the CDR3 is TGTGCCAGCACCGAATCGGGTTACACCGGGGAGCTGTTTTTT.

This clonotype was counted between two and nine times. This chain joins TRBV29-1 and TRBJ1-2, with D possibly being TRBD1 (5 bases). Germline V lookup: CDR1 SQVTM, CDR2 ANQGSEA. V lost 4 bases to trimming and J lost 8 bases, with 14 bases between them. The CDR3 consists of 12 residues. The CDR3 region is CSVVVPGQGYTF. The CDR3 DNA reads TGCAGCGTTGTGGTCCCAGGGCAGGGCTACACCTTC.

Ten or more counts support this clonotype. This chain connects TRBV7-2 to TRBJ2-3; D not certain. The germline V gene has CDR1 SGHTA and CDR2 FQGNSA. V was trimmed by 4 bases and J by 4 bases, leaving 9 bases between them. The CDR3 has 13 residues. The CDR3 reads CASSSTRADTQYF. CDR3 bases: TGTGCCAGCAGCTCCACCCGGGCAGATACGCAGTATTTT.

The chain employs TRBV13 and TRBJ2-5; D ambiguous. Germline V gives CDR1 PRHDT, CDR2 FYEKMQ (reference sequence). The length of the CDR3 is 12 residues. V was pared by 5 bases and J by 0 bases, with 4 bases between. As DNA, the CDR3 is TGTGCCAGCAGCCCAGACCAAGAGACCCAGTACTTC. Residues: CASSPDQETQYF.

Only a few counts were recorded for this clonotype. The chain uses TRBV6-2 or TRBV6-3 and TRBJ2-1; 10 nucleotides match TRBD2. Germline V CDR1 and CDR2: MNHEY, SVGEGT. The CDR3 has 18 amino acids. The V gene end was trimmed by 5 bases and the J gene end by 2 bases; junction bases not matched to a gene: 12. The DNA of the CDR3 is TGTGCCAGCAGTGGGGGAGCGGGAGGGTCGCGCGCCTACAATGAGCAGTTCTTC. Amino acids: CASSGGAGGSRAYNEQFF.

V gene TRBV7-8 combines with J gene TRBJ1-5, with D perhaps TRBD1 (6 bases). Germline values: CDR1 SGHVS, CDR2 FQNEAQ. The CDR3 is 16 residues long. V dropped 4 bases and J dropped 0 bases, with 13 bases sitting between them. CDR3: CASSYREPYSNQPQHF. The CDR3 DNA reads as TGTGCCAGCAGCTACAGGGAGCCTTATAGCAATCAGCCCCAGCATTTT.

The chain recombines TRBV7-9 with TRBJ2-5; D gene ambiguous. Germline CDR1 and CDR2: SEHNR and FQNEAQ (reference sequence). This CDR3 region has 12 residues. V was trimmed by 5 bases and J by 4 bases, leaving 8 bases between them. Here the CDR3 DNA reads TGTGCCAGCAGCCGAGACCTAGAGACCCAGTACTTC. Its translation is CASSRDLETQYF.